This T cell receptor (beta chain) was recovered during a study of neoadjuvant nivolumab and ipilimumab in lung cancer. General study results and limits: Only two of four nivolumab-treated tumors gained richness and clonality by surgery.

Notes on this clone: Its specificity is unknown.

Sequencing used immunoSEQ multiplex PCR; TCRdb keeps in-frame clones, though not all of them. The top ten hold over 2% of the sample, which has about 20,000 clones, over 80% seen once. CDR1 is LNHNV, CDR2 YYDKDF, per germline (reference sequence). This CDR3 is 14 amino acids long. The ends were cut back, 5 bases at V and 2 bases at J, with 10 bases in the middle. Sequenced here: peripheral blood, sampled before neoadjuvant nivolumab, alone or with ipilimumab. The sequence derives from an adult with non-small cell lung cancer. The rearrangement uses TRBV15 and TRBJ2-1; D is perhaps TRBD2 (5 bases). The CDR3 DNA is TGTGCCACCAGCTTTTTCGGGACCTACAATGAGCAGTTCTTC. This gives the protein CATSFFGTYNEQFF.